Listed below are T cell receptor beta chains from one sample, sequenced in a study of shared clonotypes between healthy human individuals. Using immunoSEQ multiplex PCR, the repertoire was profiled, and TCRdb retains in-frame clones only, with some absent. The profile shows some 1 million clones, around 74% of them singletons. Source material: memory CD4+ T cells sorted from blood. All receptors come from a man aged 18 to 30 in good health. Each CDR3 is given with its conserved first and last residue. Each record gives: CDR3 protein, CDR3 DNA, D gene, clone size, V gene, J gene. D genes are given only for firm matches. The size field is filled for only some rows; it gives once, few, many or a size class.

cdr3_aa: CASSLGEAEKLFF
cdr3_nt: TGTGCCAGCAGCTTGGGGGAAGCCGAAAAACTGTTTTTT
d_call: .
clone_size: .
v_call: TRBV7-6
j_call: TRBJ1-4

cdr3_aa: CASSLTGGAYYGYTF
cdr3_nt: TGTGCCAGCAGCTTGACAGGGGGCGCTTACTATGGCTACACCTTC
d_call: TRBD1
clone_size: .
v_call: TRBV7-6
j_call: TRBJ1-2

cdr3_aa: CAWSVLDQPQHF
cdr3_nt: TGTGCCTGGAGTGTACTCGATCAGCCCCAGCATTTT
d_call: .
clone_size: .
v_call: TRBV30
j_call: TRBJ1-5

cdr3_aa: CASRGPGSGNTIYF
cdr3_nt: TGTGCCAGCAGGGGTCCGGGCTCTGGAAACACCATATATTTT
d_call: .
clone_size: .
v_call: TRBV27
j_call: TRBJ1-3

cdr3_aa: CASSKAQRGGETQYF
cdr3_nt: TGTGCCAGTAGTAAGGCCCAAAGGGGTGGAGAGACCCAGTACTTC
d_call: .
clone_size: .
v_call: TRBV19
j_call: TRBJ2-5

cdr3_aa: CASSLRGTDTQYF
cdr3_nt: TGTGCCAGCAGCTTACGGGGGACGGATACGCAGTATTTT
d_call: .
clone_size: .
v_call: TRBV11-1
j_call: TRBJ2-3

cdr3_aa: CASSLAHRGIYEQYF
cdr3_nt: TGTGCCAGCAGCTTAGCGCACAGGGGGATCTACGAGCAGTACTTC
d_call: TRBD1
clone_size: .
v_call: TRBV7-9
j_call: TRBJ2-7

cdr3_aa: CASSQGYGYTF
cdr3_nt: TGTGCCAGCAGTCAGGGGTATGGCTACACCTTC
d_call: .
clone_size: .
v_call: TRBV25-1
j_call: TRBJ1-2

cdr3_aa: CATATGRVNTGELFF
cdr3_nt: TGCGCCACCGCGACAGGGAGGGTGAACACCGGGGAGCTGTTTTTT
d_call: .
clone_size: .
v_call: TRBV5-1
j_call: TRBJ2-2

cdr3_aa: CASSLVQTGGYGYTF
cdr3_nt: TGTGCCAGCAGCTTAGTCCAGACAGGGGGCTATGGCTACACCTTC
d_call: TRBD1
clone_size: .
v_call: TRBV11-2
j_call: TRBJ1-2

cdr3_aa: CASSKAGRKQYF
cdr3_nt: TGCGCCAGCAGCAAAGCGGGGAGGAAGCAGTACTTC
d_call: TRBD2
clone_size: .
v_call: TRBV23-1
j_call: TRBJ2-7

cdr3_aa: CASSPPIRQGKDTQYF
cdr3_nt: TGTGCCAGCTCACCACCGATTAGGCAGGGCAAAGATACGCAGTATTTT
d_call: .
clone_size: .
v_call: TRBV18
j_call: TRBJ2-3

cdr3_aa: CASSQGATVGWQETQYF
cdr3_nt: TGCGCCAGCAGCCAAGGGGCGACGGTGGGATGGCAAGAGACCCAGTACTTC
d_call: .
clone_size: .
v_call: TRBV4-1
j_call: TRBJ2-5

cdr3_aa: CASRIPGQGPEAFF
cdr3_nt: TGTGCCAGCAGAATACCGGGACAGGGCCCTGAAGCTTTCTTT
d_call: TRBD1
clone_size: .
v_call: TRBV2
j_call: TRBJ1-1

cdr3_aa: CASKRAGPGNEQFF
cdr3_nt: TGCGCCAGCAAGCGGGCGGGCCCGGGCAATGAGCAGTTCTTC
d_call: .
clone_size: .
v_call: TRBV10-1
j_call: TRBJ2-1

cdr3_aa: CASSWDPSEQYF
cdr3_nt: TGCGCCAGCAGCTGGGACCCTAGCGAGCAGTACTTC
d_call: .
clone_size: .
v_call: TRBV5-1
j_call: TRBJ2-7

cdr3_aa: CASSFTSGGGTGELFF
cdr3_nt: TGTGCCAGCAGCTTTACCTCCGGGGGTGGCACCGGGGAGCTGTTTTTT
d_call: .
clone_size: .
v_call: TRBV7-8
j_call: TRBJ2-2

cdr3_aa: CASRGGSLGGANVLTF
cdr3_nt: TGTGCCAGCCGTGGGGGGTCCCTCGGCGGGGCCAACGTCCTGACTTTC
d_call: .
clone_size: .
v_call: TRBV7-9
j_call: TRBJ2-6

cdr3_aa: CASSEGWNEQFF
cdr3_nt: TGTGCCAGCAGTGAGGGGTGGAATGAGCAGTTCTTC
d_call: .
clone_size: .
v_call: TRBV2
j_call: TRBJ2-1

cdr3_aa: CAISEHANEQYF
cdr3_nt: TGTGCCATCAGTGAGCACGCGAACGAGCAGTACTTC
d_call: .
clone_size: .
v_call: TRBV10-3
j_call: TRBJ2-7

cdr3_aa: CASSSRSGLAGRSYNEQFF
cdr3_nt: TGTGCCAGCAGTTCGCGCAGTGGGCTAGCGGGTCGTTCCTACAATGAGCAGTTCTTC
d_call: TRBD2
clone_size: once
v_call: TRBV27
j_call: TRBJ2-1

cdr3_aa: CASSYDGTRGYEQFF
cdr3_nt: TGTGCCAGCAGTTACGATGGGACTAGAGGCTATGAGCAGTTCTTC
d_call: TRBD2
clone_size: .
v_call: TRBV6-6
j_call: TRBJ2-1

cdr3_aa: CASSPEGSGVGSYNEQFF
cdr3_nt: TGTGCCAGCAGCCCCGAGGGTAGCGGGGTTGGCTCCTACAATGAGCAGTTCTTC
d_call: TRBD2
clone_size: many
v_call: TRBV9
j_call: TRBJ2-1

cdr3_aa: CSVGLAGHTDTQYF
cdr3_nt: TGCAGCGTTGGACTAGCGGGTCACACAGATACGCAGTATTTT
d_call: TRBD2
clone_size: once
v_call: TRBV29-1
j_call: TRBJ2-3

cdr3_aa: CASRRGVGETQYF
cdr3_nt: TGTGCCAGCCGCCGGGGGGTCGGGGAGACCCAGTACTTC
d_call: TRBD2
clone_size: .
v_call: TRBV19
j_call: TRBJ2-5

cdr3_aa: CASSRQREWGTDTQYF
cdr3_nt: TGTGCCAGCAGCCGGCAGCGGGAGTGGGGCACAGATACGCAGTATTTT
d_call: TRBD2
clone_size: .
v_call: TRBV14
j_call: TRBJ2-3

cdr3_aa: CASRELSGTDTQYF
cdr3_nt: TGCGCCAGCAGAGAGCTAAGTGGCACAGATACGCAGTATTTT
d_call: .
clone_size: many
v_call: TRBV5-1
j_call: TRBJ2-3

cdr3_aa: CASSEWESGANVLTF
cdr3_nt: TGTGCCAGCAGCGAATGGGAATCTGGGGCCAACGTCCTGACTTTC
d_call: .
clone_size: .
v_call: TRBV9
j_call: TRBJ2-6

cdr3_aa: CASTVWGAGGSDEQFF
cdr3_nt: TGTGCCAGCACCGTTTGGGGAGCGGGAGGGTCCGATGAGCAGTTCTTC
d_call: TRBD2
clone_size: once
v_call: TRBV2
j_call: TRBJ2-1

cdr3_aa: CSAGGGNIQYF
cdr3_nt: TGCAGTGCTGGGGGGGGCAACATTCAGTACTTC
d_call: .
clone_size: many
v_call: TRBV20-1
j_call: TRBJ2-4

cdr3_aa: CASSIFGVLNSPLHF
cdr3_nt: TGTGCCAGTAGTATCTTTGGGGTACTTAATTCACCCCTCCACTTT
d_call: .
clone_size: .
v_call: TRBV19
j_call: TRBJ1-6

cdr3_aa: CAWSTGGYTGELFF
cdr3_nt: TGTGCCTGGAGTACAGGGGGATACACCGGGGAGCTGTTTTTT
d_call: TRBD1
clone_size: .
v_call: TRBV30
j_call: TRBJ2-2

cdr3_aa: CASSKGQGTYEQYF
cdr3_nt: TGTGCCAGCAGTAAGGGACAGGGGACCTACGAGCAGTACTTC
d_call: TRBD1
clone_size: .
v_call: TRBV6-6
j_call: TRBJ2-7

cdr3_aa: CASSLGWRGNTDTQYF
cdr3_nt: TGCGCCAGCAGCTTGGGTTGGCGGGGAAATACAGATACGCAGTATTTT
d_call: .
clone_size: .
v_call: TRBV5-1
j_call: TRBJ2-3

cdr3_aa: CASSSDVSSYNEQFF
cdr3_nt: TGTGCCAGCAGTTCAGACGTGAGCTCCTACAATGAGCAGTTCTTC
d_call: .
clone_size: .
v_call: TRBV5-6
j_call: TRBJ2-1

cdr3_aa: CASSYLVNQPQHF
cdr3_nt: TGTGCCAGCAGTTACTTGGTGAATCAGCCCCAGCATTTT
d_call: .
clone_size: .
v_call: TRBV6-6
j_call: TRBJ1-5

cdr3_aa: CASSLAPGSGSDTQYF
cdr3_nt: TGCGCCAGCAGCTTGGCCCCGGGTAGCGGTTCAGATACGCAGTATTTT
d_call: .
clone_size: .
v_call: TRBV5-1
j_call: TRBJ2-3

cdr3_aa: CSLGAETQYF
cdr3_nt: TGCAGTCTGGGCGCCGAGACCCAGTACTTC
d_call: .
clone_size: .
v_call: TRBV20-1
j_call: TRBJ2-5

cdr3_aa: CASSLNRVGEKLFF
cdr3_nt: TGCGCCAGCAGCTTGAACAGGGTTGGTGAAAAACTGTTTTTT
d_call: .
clone_size: .
v_call: TRBV5-1
j_call: TRBJ1-4

cdr3_aa: CAIRRAGVDNEKLFF
cdr3_nt: TGTGCCATCAGAAGAGCAGGCGTCGATAATGAAAAACTGTTTTTT
d_call: .
clone_size: few
v_call: TRBV28
j_call: TRBJ1-4

cdr3_aa: CASSPRRKETQYF
cdr3_nt: TGTGCCAGCAGTCCAAGAAGAAAAGAGACCCAGTACTTC
d_call: .
clone_size: .
v_call: TRBV7-8
j_call: TRBJ2-5

cdr3_aa: CASSLGTGDQETQYF
cdr3_nt: TGTGCCAGCAGCTTAGGGACAGGGGACCAAGAGACCCAGTACTTC
d_call: TRBD1
clone_size: .
v_call: TRBV7-8
j_call: TRBJ2-5

cdr3_aa: CAWETGQETQYF
cdr3_nt: TGTGCCTGGGAGACTGGCCAAGAGACCCAGTACTTC
d_call: .
clone_size: .
v_call: TRBV30
j_call: TRBJ2-5

cdr3_aa: CASSPHGGFNNSPLHF
cdr3_nt: TGTGCCAGCAGTCCGCACGGGGGGTTCAATAATTCACCCCTCCACTTT
d_call: .
clone_size: .
v_call: TRBV28
j_call: TRBJ1-6

cdr3_aa: CASTPEGLNTQYF
cdr3_nt: TGTGCCAGCACCCCCGAGGGACTTAATACGCAGTATTTT
d_call: .
clone_size: .
v_call: TRBV2
j_call: TRBJ2-3

cdr3_aa: CASRPGSWGTGELFF
cdr3_nt: TGTGCCAGCAGACCGGGGAGCTGGGGGACCGGGGAGCTGTTTTTT
d_call: .
clone_size: .
v_call: TRBV2
j_call: TRBJ2-2

cdr3_aa: CASTLVGQETQYF
cdr3_nt: TGTGCCAGCACCCTTGTTGGCCAAGAGACCCAGTACTTC
d_call: .
clone_size: .
v_call: TRBV6-4
j_call: TRBJ2-5

cdr3_aa: CASSSRDRASQQYF
cdr3_nt: TGTGCCAGCAGCTCCCGGGACAGGGCATCCCAGCAGTACTTC
d_call: TRBD1
clone_size: .
v_call: TRBV7-2
j_call: TRBJ2-7

cdr3_aa: CASSRGQPNTEAFF
cdr3_nt: TGTGCCAGCAGCCGGGGACAACCGAACACTGAAGCTTTCTTT
d_call: .
clone_size: .
v_call: TRBV5-6
j_call: TRBJ1-1